Below are 30 T cell receptor beta chains sequenced from a single sample in a study of cytomegalovirus exposure and HLA in healthy donors. PCR employed 60 Vbeta and 13 Jbeta primers. TCRdb keeps only in-frame clones here, not all; method: immunoSEQ multiplex PCR. The sample lists fewer than 250,000 clones, 79% seen once, with around 1.6% in the top ten. The sample consisted of PBMCs. These TCRs come from a woman aged 18-29 years in good health and CMV-seronegative.

This chain connects TRBV19 to TRBJ1-2; TRBD1 matches 7 bases. J gave up 0 bases and V 11 bases, and 6 bases lay outside the gene matches. The CDR3 has 13 residues. Germline V gives CDR1 LNHDA, CDR2 SQIVND (reference sequence). As DNA, the CDR3 is TGTGCCTCGATCAGGGGGGCTAACTATGGCTACACCTTC. This translates into CASIRGANYGYTF.

The chain joins TRBV7-3 to TRBJ2-2, with a weak D call TRBD2 (5 bases). The germline V gene has CDR1 SGHTA and CDR2 FQGTGA. This CDR3 contains 16 residues. Trimming removed 1 base at V and 6 bases at J, with 15 bases between. CDR3 coding DNA: TGTGCCAGCAGCTTAAACGGGATAAGTGTGGCCGGGGAGCTGTTTTTT. Amino acid sequence: CASSLNGISVAGELFF.

CDR3 loop: CASSAPHRGPDNTEAFF. CDR3 sequence (DNA): TGTGCCAGCAGTGCCCCCCACAGGGGTCCGGACAACACTGAAGCTTTCTTT. V gene TRBV28 combines with J gene TRBJ1-1; the match to TRBD1 covers 7 bases. The J segment lost 2 bases and the V segment lost 5 bases, leaving 14 bases of the junction unmatched. The CDR3 sequence is 17 residues long. Germline CDR1 and CDR2: MDHEN and SYDVKM.

The J gene is TRBJ1-3, the V gene TRBV11-2, with D unclear. This CDR3 region has 15 residues. Trimming took 1 base from V and 1 from J, leaving 8 bases between them. CDR1 and CDR2 (germline): SGHAT, FQNNGV. CDR3 bases: TGTGCCAGCAGCTTAGGGAGCAGTTCTGGAAACACCATATATTTT. It specifies CASSLGSSSGNTIYF.

J is TRBJ2-1 and V is TRBV5-1, with a weak D call TRBD1 (6 bases). There are 15 residues in the CDR3. CDR1 SGHRS and CDR2 YFSETQ come from the germline V gene. Trimming took off 7 bases at V and 3 bases at J, with 17 bases between the two ends. The CDR3 DNA follows: TGCGCCAGCCAACAAAACAGGGCGCTCTACAATGAGCAGTTCTTC. Translating it yields CASQQNRALYNEQFF.

DNA of the CDR3: TGTGCCAGCAGTTTATCCGGACAGGGGCAAAGTGGAAACACCATATATTTT. Its translation: CASSLSGQGQSGNTIYF. This rearrangement joins TRBV28 to TRBJ1-3, with 9 nucleotides matching TRBD1. With 1 base clipped from V and 3 bases from J, the junction kept 7 bases outside the gene matches. The CDR3 has 17 residues. Germline V gene sequence: CDR1 MDHEN, CDR2 SYDVKM. Combining the CDR3 with reference TRBV28 and TRBJ1-3 gives the whole variable domain DVKVTQSSRYLVKRTGEKVFLECVQDMDHENMFWYRQDPGLGLRLIYFSYDVKMKEKGDIPEGYSVSREKKERFSLILESASTNQTSMYLCASSLSGQGQSGNTIYFGEGSWLTVV.

CDR3 DNA sequence: TGTGCCAGCAGTGTAAATGGAGGATTGGTATACGAGCAGTACTTC. It specifies CASSVNGGLVYEQYF. This rearrangement joins TRBV6-1 to TRBJ2-7; D might be TRBD2 (5 bases). The CDR3 consists of 15 residues. Germline V lookup: CDR1 MNHNS, CDR2 SASEGT. V shed 4 bases and J shed 4 bases, with 17 bases lying between them.

The chain combines TRBV7-8 with TRBJ1-2; D not certain. Germline CDR1 reads SGHVS; CDR2 reads FQNEAQ. The CDR3 has 13 residues. V was cut by 3 bases and J by 4 bases, with 9 bases left in between. CDR3 nucleotides: TGTGCCAGCAGCTTTCAGGTGGGCTATGGCTACACCTTC. Translation gives CASSFQVGYGYTF. Combining the CDR3 with reference TRBV7-8 and TRBJ1-2 gives the whole variable domain GAGVSQSPRYKVAKRGQDVALRCDPISGHVSLFWYQQALGQGPEFLTYFQNEAQLDKSGLPSDRFFAERPEGSVSTLKIQRTQQEDSAVYLCASSFQVGYGYTFGSGTRLTVV.

This clone has only a few counts. The chain has TRBV27 and TRBJ2-1, with 11 bases identical to TRBD2. The CDR3 has 18 amino acids. Germline-derived CDR1 and CDR2 are MNHEY and SMNVEV (reference sequence). The V gene end was trimmed by 5 bases and the J gene end by 5 bases; junction bases not matched to a gene: 14. The CDR3 coding sequence is TGTGCCAGCAGTCCACCGGGACTAGCGGACACTAGCGACAATGAGCAGTTCTTC. It yields the protein CASSPPGLADTSDNEQFF.

This chain connects TRBV9 to TRBJ2-5; TRBD2 matches at 8 bases. The ends lost 3 bases at V and 2 bases at J; junction bases unmatched: 9. Germline values: CDR1 SGDLS, CDR2 YYNGEE. The CDR3 has 16 residues. In nucleotides, the CDR3 is TGTGCCAGCAGCGAACCCGGGACTAGTTTTCAAGAGACCCAGTACTTC. Protein product: CASSEPGTSFQETQYF.

This clone was seen more than once but under ten times. The V call is TRBV2, the J call TRBJ2-7, with D tentatively TRBD2 (7 bases). Germline values: CDR1 SNHLY, CDR2 FYNNEI. This CDR3 has 12 amino acids. V lost 7 bases to trimming and J lost 7 bases, with 14 bases between them. The DNA of the CDR3 is TGTGCCAGCAAGGAGGGGGGGCAGGAGCAGTACTTC. This codes for CASKEGGQEQYF. The whole variable domain, filled in from reference TRBV2 and TRBJ2-7, reads EPEVTQTPSHQVTQMGQEVILRCVPISNHLYFYWYRQILGQKVEFLVSFYNNEISEKSEIFDDQFSVERPDGSNFTLKIRSTKLEDSAMYFCASKEGGQEQYFGPGTRLTVT.

This clone was observed once. This sequence joins TRBV1 and TRBJ2-7; TRBD1 is the table's D call, not checked against the DNA. TRBV1 is labeled a pseudogene. The CDR3 runs to 16 residues. In nucleotides, the CDR3 is TGCACCAGCAGCCTCGACAGGGGGCTAACAGCCTACGAGCAGTACTTC. Its translation is CTSSLDRGLTAYEQYF.

A note on this clone: Other DNA variants within this sample encode the same CDR3. This chain connects TRBV2 to TRBJ1-5, with 7 bases lining up with TRBD1. The CDR3 is 14 residues long. Germline V lookup: CDR1 SNHLY, CDR2 FYNNEI. V shed 6 bases, J shed 4 bases, and the junction held 6 bases outside the gene matches. The CDR3 here is CASSLQGINQPQHF. In DNA, the CDR3 is TGTGCCAGCAGCCTACAGGGGATTAATCAGCCCCAGCATTTT.

The V and J genes are TRBV15 and TRBJ2-4; no reliable D call. CDR3 size: 14 residues. CDR1 is LNHNV, CDR2 YYDKDF, per germline (reference sequence). The V gene lost 1 base and the J gene lost 5 bases, with 9 bases spanning the gap. The chain's CDR3 is CATSRAGIQNIQYF. Here the CDR3 DNA reads TGTGCCACCAGCAGAGCAGGAATCCAAAACATTCAGTACTTC. The full variable domain, completed using reference TRBV15 and TRBJ2-4, is DAMVIQNPRYQVTQFGKPVTLSCSQTLNHNVMYWYQQKSSQAPKLLFHYYDKDFNNEADTPDNFQSRRPNTSFCFLDIRSPGLGDTAMYLCATSRAGIQNIQYFGAGTRLSVL.

V gene TRBV28 combines with J gene TRBJ1-2; D is unclear. Germline-derived CDR1 and CDR2 are MDHEN and SYDVKM. The CDR3 has 13 residues. The V and J ends lost 5 bases and 6 bases respectively, with 13 bases between them. The CDR3 here is CASSAPSRHGYTF. The CDR3 bases are TGTGCCAGCAGTGCACCCTCGAGGCATGGCTACACCTTC.

The genes are TRBV28 and TRBJ1-5; weak D call: TRBD1 (6 bases). V was clipped by 4 bases and J by 0 bases, with 13 bases between them. The germline V gene encodes CDR1 MDHEN and CDR2 SYDVKM. The CDR3 covers 16 residues. CDR3 residues: CASSSRTDLSNQPQHF. In DNA, the CDR3 is TGTGCCAGCAGTTCCAGGACAGATCTTAGCAATCAGCCCCAGCATTTT.

The J gene is TRBJ2-5, the V gene TRBV7-2, with a tentative D call TRBD1 (5 bases). The germline V gene has CDR1 SGHTA and CDR2 FQGNSA. The CDR3 is 15 amino acids. V lost 1 base and J 2 bases, leaving 11 bases between the germline ends. The CDR3 bases are TGTGCCAGCAGCTTAGACCGACAGTCACAAGAGACCCAGTACTTC. Translated, it gives CASSLDRQSQETQYF. Full variable domain (missing parts from reference TRBV7-2 and TRBJ2-5): GAGVSQSPSNKVTEKGKDVELRCDPISGHTALYWYRQSLGQGLEFLIYFQGNSAPDKSGLPSDRFSAERTGGSVSTLTIQRTQQEDSAVYLCASSLDRQSQETQYFGPGTRLLVL.

The rearrangement uses TRBV5-1 and TRBJ1-6; TRBD1 is a possible D gene (6 bases). This CDR3 is 15 amino acids long. V shed 0 bases and J shed 5 bases, with 9 bases lying between them. The germline CDR1 and CDR2 sequences are SGHRS and YFSETQ. CDR3 sequence reads: CASSLGGPDNSPLHF. The CDR3 bases are TGCGCCAGCAGCTTGGGGGGGCCCGATAATTCACCCCTCCACTTT.

The chain couples TRBV5-1 to TRBJ2-7, with D unclear. The V gene lost 0 bases and the J gene lost 0 bases, with 13 bases spanning the gap. Germline lookup yields CDR1 SGHRS and CDR2 YFSETQ. CDR3 length: 16 amino acids. The CDR3 sequence: CASSLAVPDNSYEQYF. The CDR3 nucleotides read TGCGCCAGCAGCTTGGCCGTTCCCGACAACTCCTACGAGCAGTACTTC.

The V gene is TRBV10-2, the J gene TRBJ1-5, with D possibly matching TRBD1 (6 bases). The V end was cut by 7 bases, the J end by 7 bases, with 17 bases between. CDR1 is WSHSY, CDR2 SAAADI, per germline. The CDR3 loop spans 14 amino acids. CDR3 in amino acids: CASTQTDSRQPQHF. CDR3 coding DNA: TGCGCCAGCACCCAGACGGACAGCCGGCAGCCCCAGCATTTT.

The J gene is TRBJ1-3, the V gene TRBV19, with D possibly matching TRBD1 (6 bases). Germline V CDR1 and CDR2: LNHDA, SQIVND (reference sequence). The CDR3 loop spans 13 amino acids. V shed 5 bases and J shed 4 bases, with 9 bases lying between them. CDR3 amino acids: CASSGQFGNTIYF. CDR3 nucleotide sequence: TGTGCCAGTAGTGGACAGTTCGGAAACACCATATATTTT. The variable domain in full, completed from reference TRBV19 and TRBJ1-3, reads DGGITQSPKYLFRKEGQNVTLSCEQNLNHDAMYWYRQDPGQGLRLIYYSQIVNDFQKGDIAEGYSVSREKKESFPLTVTSAQKNPTAFYLCASSGQFGNTIYFGEGSWLTVV.

The chain carries TRBV5-1 and TRBJ2-3; maybe TRBD1 (6 bases). Germline-derived CDR1 and CDR2 are SGHRS and YFSETQ. This CDR3 is built from 18 residues. The V end was cut by 4 bases, the J end by 1 base, with 22 bases between. The CDR3 is CASSRIEMDSLGTDTQYF. CDR3 nucleotide sequence: TGCGCCAGCAGCCGCATTGAGATGGACAGCCTCGGCACAGATACGCAGTATTTT. The entire variable domain, with the rest obtained from reference TRBV5-1 and TRBJ2-3, is as follows: KAGVTQTPRYLIKTRGQQVTLSCSPISGHRSVSWYQQTPGQGLQFLFEYFSETQRNKGNFPGRFSGRQFSNSRSEMNVSTLELGDSALYLCASSRIEMDSLGTDTQYFGPGTRLTVL.

This clone has just one count. The V and J genes are TRBV4-2 and TRBJ2-1, with 10 bases matching TRBD2. The V segment lost 0 bases and the J segment 3 bases; nucleotides outside the gene matches: 5. Per the germline V gene, CDR1 is LGHNA and CDR2 is YNFKEQ. The CDR3 contains 17 residues. The CDR3, as DNA: TGTGCCAGCAGCCAAGATCCGAGCGGGGGGGTCTACAATGAGCAGTTCTTC. It specifies CASSQDPSGGVYNEQFF.

The chain couples TRBV19 to TRBJ1-4; no firm D call. The V gene's germline CDR1 is LNHDA and CDR2 SQIVND (reference sequence). CDR3 size: 15 residues. Trimming took 0 bases from V and 1 from J, leaving 6 bases between them. CDR3 region: CASSIDRGTNEKLFF. The CDR3 region has the DNA TGTGCCAGTAGTATAGATCGGGGAACTAATGAAAAACTGTTTTTT.

This rearrangement joins TRBV29-1 to TRBJ2-1; 11 bases line up with TRBD2. The CDR3 contains 17 residues. Germline V lookup: CDR1 SQVTM, CDR2 ANQGSEA. The V segment lost 2 bases and the J segment 0 bases; nucleotides outside the gene matches: 6. The CDR3 here is CSVEFSGRGSSYNEQFF. The CDR3 nucleotides are TGCAGCGTTGAATTTAGCGGGAGGGGTAGCTCCTACAATGAGCAGTTCTTC.

The chain is built from TRBV28 and TRBJ1-2, with D unresolved. CDR3 length equals 13 residues. In germline, CDR1 is MDHEN, CDR2 SYDVKM. V was clipped by 2 bases and J by 4 bases, with 8 bases between them. DNA for the CDR3: TGTGCCAGCAGTTTAGTCCAGTTCTATGGCTACACCTTC. Amino acids: CASSLVQFYGYTF.

The V call is TRBV9, the J call TRBJ2-5; D not certain. V lost 0 bases and J lost 3, with 9 bases in between. The CDR3 contains 14 residues. Germline V gene lookup returns CDR1 SGDLS and CDR2 YYNGEE. The CDR3 DNA is TGTGCCAGCAGCGTAGGCGTTGCGAAAGAGACCCAGTACTTC. It codes for CASSVGVAKETQYF.

This chain uses TRBV29-1 with TRBJ1-1, with TRBD1 identical over 8 bases. The CDR3 consists of 17 residues. Germline CDR1 reads SQVTM; CDR2 reads ANQGSEA. After removal of 6 bases from V and 0 bases from J, the junction contained 15 bases not matched to a gene. CDR3: CSVAMDRVGSVNTEAFF. In DNA form, the CDR3 reads TGCAGCGTCGCGATGGACAGGGTGGGGAGTGTGAACACTGAAGCTTTCTTT.

This clone was recorded only once. This chain connects TRBV27 to TRBJ1-6; TRBD1 might be the D (6 bases). Trimming shortened V by 2 bases and J by 4 bases, and 12 bases separated the two germline ends. This CDR3 region has 16 residues. Germline V gives CDR1 MNHEY, CDR2 SMNVEV (reference sequence). CDR3 coding DNA: TGTGCCAGCAGTTTAAATCAGGGGACGTATAATTCACCCCTCCACTTT. Protein product: CASSLNQGTYNSPLHF.

The gene calls are TRBV7-2 and TRBJ2-1; unclear D gene. Germline CDR1 is SGHTA and CDR2 is FQGNSA. The CDR3 runs to 16 residues. V was clipped by 10 bases and J by 2 bases, with 21 bases between them. CDR3 region: CATSSSPQDTYNEQFF. Here the CDR3 DNA reads TGTGCCACCTCCTCCTCCCCCCAGGATACCTACAATGAGCAGTTCTTC. The complete variable domain, with remaining parts taken from reference TRBV7-2 and TRBJ2-1, reads GAGVSQSPSNKVTEKGKDVELRCDPISGHTALYWYRQSLGQGLEFLIYFQGNSAPDKSGLPSDRFSAERTGGSVSTLTIQRTQQEDSAVYLCATSSSPQDTYNEQFFGPGTRLTVL.